The source of this T cell receptor beta chain is a study of graft-versus-host responses after intestinal transplantation. Trimming cost V 2 bases and J 0 bases; bases outside gene matches: 9. Germline assignment: CDR1 SGHDT and CDR2 YYEEEE. This CDR3 is built from 17 residues. In its sample, this clone was seen once. Sequencing used immunoSEQ multiplex PCR; TCRdb keeps in-frame clones, though not all of them. Of 50,000 or so clones in the sample, under 95% were seen once. The V gene is TRBV5-6, the J gene TRBJ2-3; TRBD2 matches at 7 bases. The input for sequencing was PBMCs, taken approximately 120 days after intestinal transplantation. The receptor was isolated from a human patient who received an intestinal transplant, so some T cells may come from the graft donor. CDR3 in amino acids: CASSLHGEGQSTDTQYF. The CDR3 DNA follows: TGTGCCAGCAGCTTACACGGGGAGGGGCAGAGCACAGATACGCAGTATTTT.